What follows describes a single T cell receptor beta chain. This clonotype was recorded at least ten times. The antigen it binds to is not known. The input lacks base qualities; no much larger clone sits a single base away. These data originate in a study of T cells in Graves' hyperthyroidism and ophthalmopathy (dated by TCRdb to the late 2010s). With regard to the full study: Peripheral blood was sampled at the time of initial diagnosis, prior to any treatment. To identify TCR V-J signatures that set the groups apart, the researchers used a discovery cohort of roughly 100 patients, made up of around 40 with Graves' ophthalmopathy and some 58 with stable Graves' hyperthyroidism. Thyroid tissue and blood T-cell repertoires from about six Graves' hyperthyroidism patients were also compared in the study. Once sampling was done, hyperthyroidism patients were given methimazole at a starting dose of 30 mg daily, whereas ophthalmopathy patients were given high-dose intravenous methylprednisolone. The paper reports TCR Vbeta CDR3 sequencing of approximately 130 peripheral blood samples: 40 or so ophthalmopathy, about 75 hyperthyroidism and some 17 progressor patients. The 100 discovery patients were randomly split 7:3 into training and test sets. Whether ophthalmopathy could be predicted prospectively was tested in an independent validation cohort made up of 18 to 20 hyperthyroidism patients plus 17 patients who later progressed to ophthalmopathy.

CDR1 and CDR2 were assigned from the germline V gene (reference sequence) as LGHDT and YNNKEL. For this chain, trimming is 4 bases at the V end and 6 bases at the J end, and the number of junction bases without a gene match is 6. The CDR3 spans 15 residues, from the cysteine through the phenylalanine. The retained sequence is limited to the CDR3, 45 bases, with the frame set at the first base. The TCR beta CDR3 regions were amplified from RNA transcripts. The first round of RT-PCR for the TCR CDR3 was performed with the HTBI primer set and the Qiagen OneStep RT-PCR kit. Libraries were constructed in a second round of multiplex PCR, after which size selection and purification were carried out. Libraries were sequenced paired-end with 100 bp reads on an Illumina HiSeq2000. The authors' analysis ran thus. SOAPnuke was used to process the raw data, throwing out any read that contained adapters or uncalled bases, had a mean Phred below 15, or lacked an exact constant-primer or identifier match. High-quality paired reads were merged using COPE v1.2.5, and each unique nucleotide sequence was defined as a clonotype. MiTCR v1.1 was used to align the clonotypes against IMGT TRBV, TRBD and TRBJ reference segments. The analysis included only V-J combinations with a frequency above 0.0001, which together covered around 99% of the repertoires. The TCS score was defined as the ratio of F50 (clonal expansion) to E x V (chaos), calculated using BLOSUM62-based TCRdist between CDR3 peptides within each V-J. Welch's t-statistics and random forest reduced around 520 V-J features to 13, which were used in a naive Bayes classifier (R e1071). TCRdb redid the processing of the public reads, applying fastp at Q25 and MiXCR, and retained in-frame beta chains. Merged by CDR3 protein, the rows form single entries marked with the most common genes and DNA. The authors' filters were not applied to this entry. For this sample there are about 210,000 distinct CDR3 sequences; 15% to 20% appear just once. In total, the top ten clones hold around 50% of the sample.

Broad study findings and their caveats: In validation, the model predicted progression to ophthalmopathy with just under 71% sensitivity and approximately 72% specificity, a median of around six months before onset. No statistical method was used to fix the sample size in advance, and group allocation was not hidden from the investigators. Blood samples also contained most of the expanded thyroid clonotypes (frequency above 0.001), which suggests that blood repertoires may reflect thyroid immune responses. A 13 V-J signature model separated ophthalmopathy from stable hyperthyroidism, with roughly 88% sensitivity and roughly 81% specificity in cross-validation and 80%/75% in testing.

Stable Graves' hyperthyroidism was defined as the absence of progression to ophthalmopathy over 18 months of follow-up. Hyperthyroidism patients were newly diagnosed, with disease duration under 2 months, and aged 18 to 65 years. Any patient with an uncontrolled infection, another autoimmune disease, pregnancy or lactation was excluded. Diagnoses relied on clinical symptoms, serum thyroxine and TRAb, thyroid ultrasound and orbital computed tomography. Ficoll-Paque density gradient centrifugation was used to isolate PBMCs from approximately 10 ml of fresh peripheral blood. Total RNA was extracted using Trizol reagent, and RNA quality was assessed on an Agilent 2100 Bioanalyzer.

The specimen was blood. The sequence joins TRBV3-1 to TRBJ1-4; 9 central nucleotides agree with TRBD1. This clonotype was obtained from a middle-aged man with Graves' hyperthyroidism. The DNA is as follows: TGTGCCAGCAGCCCCGACAGGGGGATGGATGAAAAACTGTTTTTT. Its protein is CASSPDRGMDEKLFF.